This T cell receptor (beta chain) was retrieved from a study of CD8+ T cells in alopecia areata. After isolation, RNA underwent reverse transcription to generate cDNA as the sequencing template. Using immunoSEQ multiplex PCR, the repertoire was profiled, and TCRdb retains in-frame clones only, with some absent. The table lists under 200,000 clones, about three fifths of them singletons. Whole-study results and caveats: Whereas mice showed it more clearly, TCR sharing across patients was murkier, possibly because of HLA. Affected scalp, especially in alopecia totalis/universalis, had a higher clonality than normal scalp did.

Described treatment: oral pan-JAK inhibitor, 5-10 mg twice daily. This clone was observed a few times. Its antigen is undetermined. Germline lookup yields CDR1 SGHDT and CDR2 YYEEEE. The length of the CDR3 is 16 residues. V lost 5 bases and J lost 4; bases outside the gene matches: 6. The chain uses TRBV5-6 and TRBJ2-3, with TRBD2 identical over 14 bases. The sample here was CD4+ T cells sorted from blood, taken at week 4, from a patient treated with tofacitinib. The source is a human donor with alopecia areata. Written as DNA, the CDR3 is TGTGCCAGCAGAAGCTGGGGACTAGCGGGGGCAGATACGCAGTATTTT. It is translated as CASRSWGLAGADTQYF.